Listed here are 4 T cell receptor beta chains from one sample, sequenced in a study of blood T cell repertoires in COVID-19. Repertoires were generated with immunoSEQ multiplex PCR, while TCRdb's copy carries only in-frame clones and drops some. The repertoire includes over 110,000 clones, approximately 90% of them detected once, and about 28% sits in the top ten. What was sequenced was peripheral blood. All receptors derive from a human donor in a cohort sampled during active COVID-19.

This clone has only one observation. V gene TRBV6-2 or TRBV6-3 combines with J gene TRBJ2-7; 12 bases align to TRBD2. V dropped 6 bases and J dropped 0; count of bases not matched to a gene: 6. The germline V gene has CDR1 MNHEY and CDR2 SVGEGT. CDR3 size: 16 residues. Here the CDR3 reads CASSPQTSGSSYEQYF. The CDR3 DNA is TGTGCCAGCAGCCCTCAGACTAGCGGGAGCTCCTACGAGCAGTACTTC.

The gene calls are TRBV24-1 and TRBJ1-6; 7 nucleotides match TRBD1. The CDR3 loop spans 16 amino acids. Germline V gene lookup returns CDR1 KGHDR and CDR2 SFDVKD. V gave up 7 bases and J gave up 0 bases; unmatched junction bases: 5. The DNA of the CDR3 is TGTGCCACCAGGACAGGGTTTGGCTCCTATAATTCACCCCTCCACTTT. The encoded protein is CATRTGFGSYNSPLHF.

The V and J genes are TRBV7-8 and TRBJ2-7, with 10 nucleotides matching TRBD2. Germline CDR1 is SGHVS and CDR2 is FQNEAQ. The CDR3 runs 15 residues. V lost 3 bases, J lost 0 bases, and 2 bases stayed unmatched. The CDR3 nucleotides read TGTGCCAGCAGCTTTAGCGGGGGGTCCTCCTACGAGCAGTACTTC. Translating it yields CASSFSGGSSYEQYF.

This chain links TRBV2 with TRBJ1-1, with a possible D match to TRBD1 (5 bases). CDR3 length equals 12 residues. In germline, CDR1 is SNHLY, CDR2 FYNNEI. Trimming took off 3 bases at V and 11 bases at J, with 13 bases between the two ends. The CDR3 is CASSDYGQSAFF. CDR3 nucleotides: TGTGCCAGCAGTGATTACGGACAATCGGCTTTCTTT.